This paragraph covers one T cell receptor (beta chain) sequence. Its antigen is still unknown. This entry is derived from a study of long-term antiretroviral therapy in people with HIV. immunoSEQ v3.0 was run at survey level. The repertoire was sequenced with immunoSEQ multiplex PCR; TCRdb's copy has only in-frame clones and lacks some. The table shows 35,000 to 40,000 clones, with roughly 80% occurring only once. Study results and caveats: Repertoire composition at all time points was dominated by clones that had expanded before ART. Versus controls, repertoires in people with HIV had narrower CDR3 length ranges. The blood, collected between the mid-2000s and the late 2010s, was possibly taken under older ART regimens.

V was cut by 5 bases and J by 6 bases, with 14 bases left in between. The CDR3 is made up of 14 amino acids. The germline V gene encodes CDR1 MDHEN and CDR2 SYDVKM. The rearrangement links TRBV28 to TRBJ1-5; D gene unclear. This TCR was recovered from a man aged 18 to 29 with HIV. The source was unsorted PBMCs, collected 1.5 years after starting antiretroviral therapy. The CDR3, as DNA: TGTGCCAGCAGTCCCTCCGGCATGAGTCAGCCCCAGCATTTT. It translates to CASSPSGMSQPQHF. Complete variable domain (other parts from reference TRBV28 and TRBJ1-5): DVKVTQSSRYLVKRTGEKVFLECVQDMDHENMFWYRQDPGLGLRLIYFSYDVKMKEKGDIPEGYSVSREKKERFSLILESASTNQTSMYLCASSPSGMSQPQHFGDGTRLSIL.